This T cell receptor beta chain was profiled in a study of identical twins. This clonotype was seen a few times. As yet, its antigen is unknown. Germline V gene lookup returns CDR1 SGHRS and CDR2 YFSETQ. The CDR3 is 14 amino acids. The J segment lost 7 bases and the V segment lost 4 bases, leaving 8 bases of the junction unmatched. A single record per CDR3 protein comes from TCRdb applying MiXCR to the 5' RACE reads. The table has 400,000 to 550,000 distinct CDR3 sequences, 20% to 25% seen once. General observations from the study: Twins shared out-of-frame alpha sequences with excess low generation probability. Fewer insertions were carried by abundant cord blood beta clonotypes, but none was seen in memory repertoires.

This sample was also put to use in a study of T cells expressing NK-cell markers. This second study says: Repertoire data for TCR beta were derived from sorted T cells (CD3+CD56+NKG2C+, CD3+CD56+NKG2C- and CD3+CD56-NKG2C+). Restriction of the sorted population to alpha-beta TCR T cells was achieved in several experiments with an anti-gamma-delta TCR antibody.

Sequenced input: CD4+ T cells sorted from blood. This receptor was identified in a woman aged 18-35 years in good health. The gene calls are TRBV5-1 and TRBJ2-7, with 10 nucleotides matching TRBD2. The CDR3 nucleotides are TGCGCCAGCAGCCTGCGGACTAGCGGAGAAGAGCAGTACTTC. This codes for CASSLRTSGEEQYF. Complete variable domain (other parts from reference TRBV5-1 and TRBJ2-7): KAGVTQTPRYLIKTRGQQVTLSCSPISGHRSVSWYQQTPGQGLQFLFEYFSETQRNKGNFPGRFSGRQFSNSRSEMNVSTLELGDSALYLCASSLRTSGEEQYFGPGTRLTVT.